A single sample is the source of the 27 T cell receptor beta chains below, sequenced in a study of T cell changes during pregnancy in multiple sclerosis. Method: immunoSEQ multiplex PCR; TCRdb's copy keeps in-frame clones and lacks some. The repertoire consists of tens of thousands of clones, with more than 80% occurring once and the leading ten covering approximately 2%. The sample in question was peripheral blood, obtained in the second trimester of pregnancy. Source of these receptors: a female donor in good health, enrolled as a control in a pregnancy study.

The gene calls are TRBV7-6 and TRBJ1-1; possibly TRBD1 for D (6 bases). Germline assignment: CDR1 SGHVS and CDR2 FNYEAQ. Between the trimmed V and J ends, which lost 3 bases and 0 bases, there was a span of 17 bases. CDR3 length equals 17 residues. Written as DNA, the CDR3 is TGTGCCAGCAGCTTCTCCAATCTGGGACAACTGAACACTGAAGCTTTCTTT. Encoded protein: CASSFSNLGQLNTEAFF.

The genes are TRBV7-3 and TRBJ2-1; D is perhaps TRBD1 (6 bases). CDR1 and CDR2 (germline): SGHTA, FQGTGA. The CDR3 extends over 13 amino acids. Between the trimmed V and J ends, which lost 5 bases and 8 bases, there was a span of 13 bases. In DNA, the CDR3 is TGTGCCAGCAGCGCCCCAGGGGTGGATGAGCAGTTCTTC. Protein product: CASSAPGVDEQFF.

This chain connects TRBV4-3 to TRBJ2-2; D is perhaps TRBD2 (5 bases). CDR3 length equals 15 residues. V lost 3 bases and J 6 bases, leaving 14 bases between the germline ends. Per the germline V gene, CDR1 is LGHNA and CDR2 is YSLEER. The CDR3 loop is CASSQASGSPGELFF. DNA of the CDR3: TGCGCCAGCAGCCAGGCGTCGGGGTCTCCCGGGGAGCTGTTTTTT.

The chain joins TRBV19 to TRBJ1-1; weak D call: TRBD1 (5 bases). V was shortened by 5 bases and J by 0 bases, with 13 bases between the two germline ends. Germline CDR1 and CDR2: LNHDA and SQIVND (reference sequence). The CDR3 extends over 15 amino acids. The CDR3: CASSPGTSMNTEAFF. CDR3 in DNA: TGTGCCAGTAGTCCTGGGACTTCCATGAACACTGAAGCTTTCTTT.

The gene calls are TRBV18 and TRBJ1-2; 7 nucleotides line up with TRBD1. The V segment lost 3 bases and the J segment 6 bases; nucleotides outside the gene matches: 4. The CDR3 length is 13 residues. Looked up from germline, CDR1 is KGHSH and CDR2 is LQKENI. The CDR3 spells CASSPTGPDGYTF. The CDR3, as DNA: TGTGCCAGCTCACCGACAGGGCCGGATGGCTACACCTTC.

The J gene is TRBJ1-2, the V gene TRBV14, with 8 bases that match TRBD1. This CDR3 is 17 amino acids long. After removal of 1 base from V and 8 bases from J, the junction contained 15 bases not matched to a gene. CDR1 and CDR2 from the germline V gene are SGHDN and FVKESK. The CDR3 nucleotides read TGTGCCAGCAGCCAAGTTGGGGGAGCGACAGGGGTGTTCGGCTACACCTTC. This encodes CASSQVGGATGVFGYTF.

The chain couples TRBV21-1 to TRBJ1-3. TRBV21-1 is a pseudogene segment. This CDR3 contains 16 residues. CDR3 nucleotides: TGTGCCAGCAGCAAAGGGGGGGGAAACTCTGGAAACACCATATATTTT. Protein: CASSKGGGNSGNTIYF.

The rearrangement joins TRBV2 to TRBJ1-4, with 9 bases fitting TRBD1. There are 15 residues in the CDR3. Germline values: CDR1 SNHLY, CDR2 FYNNEI. V was clipped by 6 bases and J by 8 bases; unmatched bases: 10. The CDR3 sequence: CASSPDRGAGEKLFF. For the CDR3, the DNA is TGTGCCAGCAGCCCCGACAGGGGGGCAGGAGAAAAACTGTTTTTT.

V usage is TRBV6-9 and J usage is TRBJ1-5; D unresolved. The CDR3 extends over 12 amino acids. V lost 4 bases to trimming and J lost 4 bases, with 5 bases between them. The germline V gene has CDR1 MNHGY and CDR2 SVAAGI. The CDR3 DNA reads TGTGCCAGCAGTTCCTGTAATCAGCCCCAGCATTTT. It is translated as CASSSCNQPQHF.

This chain joins TRBV19 and TRBJ1-2; 7 nucleotides agree with TRBD1. With V trimmed by 3 bases and J by 5 bases, 3 bases remained unmatched. CDR1 and CDR2 from the germline V gene are LNHDA and SQIVND (reference sequence). This CDR3 has 13 amino acids. The CDR3 sequence is CASSMTGTYGYTF. The CDR3 DNA reads as TGTGCCAGTAGTATGACAGGGACTTATGGCTACACCTTC.

The chain recombines TRBV7-9 with TRBJ1-5, with D possibly being TRBD1 (5 bases). V was shortened by 7 bases and J by 5 bases, with 18 bases between the two germline ends. This CDR3 contains 15 residues. Germline V CDR1 and CDR2: SEHNR, FQNEAQ (reference sequence). The CDR3 spells CASTQGGLKDQPQHF. CDR3 nucleotide sequence: TGTGCCAGCACCCAGGGAGGGTTGAAGGATCAGCCCCAGCATTTT.

The chain combines TRBV7-2 with TRBJ1-6, with D possibly TRBD1 on 6 matching bases. Germline V gene data show CDR1 as SGHTA and CDR2 as FQGNSA. V was trimmed by 5 bases and J by 4 bases, leaving 15 bases between them. The CDR3 totals 16 residues. The CDR3 protein is CASSPRTASYNSPLHF. DNA of the CDR3: TGTGCCAGCAGCCCGCGGACAGCAAGTTATAATTCACCCCTCCACTTT.

The rearrangement links TRBV18 to TRBJ1-1; TRBD1 aligns across 7 bases. The CDR3 sequence is 12 residues long. Germline V gene sequence: CDR1 KGHSH, CDR2 LQKENI. V lost 3 bases to trimming and J lost 8 bases; unmatched junction nucleotides: 3. CDR3 coding DNA: TGTGCCAGCTCACCCGGGACAGCCGAAGCTTTCTTT. Protein product: CASSPGTAEAFF.

The chain employs TRBV4-1 and TRBJ1-2; TRBD1 agrees at 9 bases. CDR1 is MGHRA, CDR2 YSYEKL, per germline. This CDR3 region has 15 residues. J gave up 0 bases and V 10 bases, and 9 bases lay outside the gene matches. This CDR3 is CATTGTGSPNYGYTF. The CDR3 DNA is TGCGCCACAACCGGGACAGGGTCCCCTAACTATGGCTACACCTTC.

Details on this clone: The junction shows a germline mismatch at one end, possibly a read error. This chain links TRBV9 with TRBJ1-1; the D gene is possibly TRBD1 (5 bases). The germline V gene encodes CDR1 SGDLS and CDR2 YYNGEE. The CDR3 covers 15 residues. The CDR3 DNA reads TGTGCCAGCAGCCCGAGCGGGGGGGGGAACGCTGAAGCTTTCTTT. Amino acids: CASSPSGGGNAEAFF.

The chain is built from TRBV7-9 and TRBJ2-5; the D is unclear. The CDR3 covers 13 residues. The V end lost 4 bases, the J end lost 1 base, and 7 bases lay between the germline ends. Germline V gene sequence: CDR1 SEHNR, CDR2 FQNEAQ (reference sequence). The CDR3 spells CASSWPSQETQYF. DNA for the CDR3: TGTGCCAGCAGCTGGCCCTCCCAAGAGACCCAGTACTTC.

The rearrangement links TRBV27 to TRBJ2-2; possibly TRBD1 for D (6 bases). The CDR3 runs to 16 residues. The V gene lost 7 bases and the J gene lost 7 bases, with 22 bases spanning the gap. The germline V gene encodes CDR1 MNHEY and CDR2 SMNVEV (reference sequence). CDR3 sequence reads: CASTSPMETRGGELFF. The CDR3 DNA is TGTGCCAGCACCTCCCCGATGGAAACCAGGGGCGGGGAGCTGTTTTTT.

This clone was found once. J is TRBJ2-7 and V is TRBV18; D might be TRBD1 (5 bases). CDR1 is KGHSH and CDR2 is LQKENI in the germline V gene. The CDR3 covers 16 residues. With 3 bases removed from V and 5 bases from J, the gap between germline ends came to 20 bases. The CDR3 protein is CASSPFSGRDVDEQYF. As DNA, the CDR3 is TGTGCCAGCTCACCCTTTTCTGGCAGGGATGTAGACGAGCAGTACTTC.

J is TRBJ2-6 and V is TRBV4-2, with D perhaps matching TRBD2 (6 bases). This CDR3 contains 17 residues. The germline CDR1 and CDR2 sequences are LGHNA and YNFKEQ. Trimming took 1 base from V and 0 from J, leaving 10 bases between them. CDR3 nucleotides: TGTGCCAGCAGCCAAGGGCAGGACTACTCTGGGGCCAACGTCCTGACTTTC. Its protein product is CASSQGQDYSGANVLTF.

This chain links TRBV10-3 with TRBJ1-1; no firm D call. Trimming took off 7 bases at V and 0 bases at J, with 15 bases between the two ends. The CDR3 extends over 15 amino acids. Per germline, CDR1 ENHRY and CDR2 SYGVKD. The CDR3 DNA sequence: TGTGCCATCACCCCCGGGAAAGTGATGAACACTGAAGCTTTCTTT. This gives the protein CAITPGKVMNTEAFF.

J is TRBJ1-1 and V is TRBV2; D gene ambiguous. This CDR3 has 11 amino acids. The germline V gene encodes CDR1 SNHLY and CDR2 FYNNEI. V shed 7 bases and J shed 7 bases, with 10 bases lying between them. CDR3: CASTQAGEAFF. CDR3 nucleotides: TGTGCCAGCACCCAGGCCGGTGAAGCTTTCTTT. The full variable domain, with the rest looked up from reference TRBV2 and TRBJ1-1, is EPEVTQTPSHQVTQMGQEVILRCVPISNHLYFYWYRQILGQKVEFLVSFYNNEISEKSEIFDDQFSVERPDGSNFTLKIRSTKLEDSAMYFCASTQAGEAFFGQGTRLTVV.

The chain has TRBV9 and TRBJ2-5, with D perhaps TRBD1 (6 bases). This CDR3 is built from 13 residues. Looked up from germline, CDR1 is SGDLS and CDR2 is YYNGEE. Trimming pared 4 bases from V and 3 bases from J, leaving 10 bases between. CDR3: CASSLGTKETQYF. CDR3 nucleotide sequence: TGTGCCAGCAGCTTAGGGACAAAAGAGACCCAGTACTTC.

This chain uses TRBV30 with TRBJ2-7, with 7 bases fitting TRBD1. After removal of 6 bases from V and 0 bases from J, the junction contained 5 bases not matched to a gene. CDR1 is GTSNPN and CDR2 is SVGIG in the germline V gene (reference sequence). There are 13 residues in the CDR3. The CDR3 DNA follows: TGTGCCTGCGGACAGGTCTCCTCCTACGAGCAGTACTTC. It translates to CACGQVSSYEQYF.

This chain uses TRBV27 with TRBJ2-1; tentatively, D is TRBD1 (6 bases). The CDR3 covers 16 residues. From germline, CDR1 is MNHEY and CDR2 SMNVEV (reference sequence). V was trimmed by 6 bases and J by 5 bases, leaving 20 bases between them. The CDR3 sequence is CASRRLGQKENNEQFF. For the CDR3, the DNA is TGTGCCAGCAGGCGTCTTGGACAGAAAGAAAACAATGAGCAGTTCTTC.

This rearrangement joins TRBV10-3 to TRBJ2-7; D perhaps matches TRBD1 (6 bases). The germline V and J ends were trimmed by 1 base and 5 bases, with 18 bases remaining between them. The germline CDR1 and CDR2 sequences are ENHRY and SYGVKD. The CDR3 consists of 16 residues. The CDR3 protein is CAISEFTGTIVHEQYF. As DNA, the CDR3 is TGTGCCATCAGTGAGTTCACCGGGACAATAGTCCACGAGCAGTACTTC.

In DNA, the CDR3 is TGTGCCAGCAGTCGGACTAGCGGGGCTAGCACAGATACGCAGTATTTT. It specifies CASSRTSGASTDTQYF. V gene TRBV2 combines with J gene TRBJ2-3, with 12 bases matching TRBD2. This CDR3 region has 16 residues. The V gene end was trimmed by 5 bases and the J gene end by 0 bases; junction bases not matched to a gene: 3. Looked up from germline, CDR1 is SNHLY and CDR2 is FYNNEI. The complete variable domain, with remaining parts taken from reference TRBV2 and TRBJ2-3, reads EPEVTQTPSHQVTQMGQEVILRCVPISNHLYFYWYRQILGQKVEFLVSFYNNEISEKSEIFDDQFSVERPDGSNFTLKIRSTKLEDSAMYFCASSRTSGASTDTQYFGPGTRLTVL.

V gene TRBV10-2 combines with J gene TRBJ2-7, with D perhaps matching TRBD1 (5 bases). The CDR3 covers 14 residues. V was clipped by 3 bases and J by 4 bases, with 13 bases between them. Germline CDR1 reads WSHSY; CDR2 reads SAAADI. CDR3 in DNA: TGCGCCAGCAGTGAAGGAAGGGCAGGGTACGAGCAGTACTTC. Protein product: CASSEGRAGYEQYF.